Below, 2 T cell receptor beta chains from the same sample are listed, as sequenced in a study of blood T cell repertoires in COVID-19. Libraries were prepared by immunoSEQ multiplex PCR; TCRdb keeps only in-frame clonotypes and omits some of them. The profile shows under 250,000 clones, roughly nine tenths of them singletons. Source material: peripheral blood. The receptors were sampled from a man aged 60-69 years who had recovered from COVID-19.

The chain's CDR3 is CASSELAGGQPQHF. In DNA, the CDR3 is TGTGCCAGCAGTGAATTGGCAGGTGGACAGCCCCAGCATTTT. The rearrangement joins TRBV6-1 to TRBJ1-5; D unclear. V was cut by 2 bases and J by 7 bases, with 12 bases left in between. Germline CDR1 reads MNHNS; CDR2 reads SASEGT. The CDR3 has 14 amino acids.

The chain combines TRBV7-2 with TRBJ2-3; TRBD1 agrees at 9 bases. In germline, CDR1 is SGHTA, CDR2 FQGNSA. The V and J ends lost 5 bases and 3 bases, in that order; junction bases with no gene match: 6. This CDR3 spans 15 amino acids. Here the CDR3 DNA reads TGTGCCAGCAGCAAAGGGACAGGGCGGACAGATACGCAGTATTTT. Protein product: CASSKGTGRTDTQYF. Using reference TRBV7-2 and TRBJ2-3 for the parts outside the CDR3, the full variable domain is GAGVSQSPSNKVTEKGKDVELRCDPISGHTALYWYRQSLGQGLEFLIYFQGNSAPDKSGLPSDRFSAERTGGSVSTLTIQRTQQEDSAVYLCASSKGTGRTDTQYFGPGTRLTVL.